This T cell receptor (beta chain) was recovered during a study of cytomegalovirus exposure and HLA in healthy donors (dated by TCRdb to the late 2010s). Background for the entire study: According to a later analysis, the roughly 130 validation repertoires were produced on the same platform as the 680 or so repertoires of the first cohort. A separate validation cohort of roughly 110 different subjects was used in addition to the roughly 670-subject first cohort. The study was designed to test whether signatures of past pathogen exposure could be identified by cataloging public T cell receptors. The study combined high-throughput TCR immunosequencing, statistical association of individual TCRs with disease status, and machine learning to predict cytomegalovirus infection status. Points the paper makes about the study in general: The classifier was reported to diagnose cytomegalovirus status with high specificity and sensitivity in both the original and validation cohorts. The study gave a list of 150 to 200 TCR beta chains associated with cytomegalovirus. Most TCR sequences were seen in very few donors, while some public TCRs were found in many individuals. In vitro tests confirmed that a few of the cytomegalovirus-associated TCR beta chains recognize cytomegalovirus antigens. According to the authors, the approach could potentially be generalized to other disease states and immunological phenotypes. A later analysis had no HLA typing for the validation cohort, so co-occurrence there was scored across all 120 repertoires. A later analysis found that TCRs clustered in the first cohort also tended to co-occur in the 130 or so validation repertoires, with approximately 95% of cluster scores above 0.

Preparation of the library involved the immunoSEQ multiplex PCR assay. In the source study's methods: To diagnose cytomegalovirus status from the catalog of TCR beta chain sequences, a statistical classification framework was built. Imported from immuneACCESS, the table was reduced by TCRdb to in-frame sequences with V and J called. These copies leave out some clones; in studies compared against another copy, an unresolved V gene accounts for under half, and the cause of the remainder is not known. V, J and clone size derive from that table, while D and trimming were established from the DNA sequence. The sample data list 110,000 or so clones, and around 95% of these were observed just once. Of the sample, roughly 0.67% is held by the ten largest clones. A remark on this clone: This receptor's antigen is unknown. No base quality values were provided; no much bigger clone lies one nucleotide off.

Donors formed part of the validation cohort, which comprised 120 subjects and was distinct from the first cohort of 550 to 850 subjects. This receptor was taken from a woman aged 18 to 35 in good health and CMV-seronegative. Input material: PBMCs.

The CDR3 has the sequence CASSLSFRGQETQYF. The DNA sequence reads TGTGCCAGCAGTTTAAGTTTTAGGGGACAAGAGACCCAGTACTTC. The V and J segments used are TRBV28 and TRBJ2-5; a tentative D match to TRBD1 spans 5 bases. A distance of 12 bases separates the germline ends of V and J, which lose 2 bases and 2 bases respectively. According to the germline V gene, CDR1 reads MDHEN and CDR2 reads SYDVKM. Counted from cysteine to phenylalanine, this CDR3 has 15 amino acids. Only CDR3 DNA is held: 45 bases, read in frame from base 1.